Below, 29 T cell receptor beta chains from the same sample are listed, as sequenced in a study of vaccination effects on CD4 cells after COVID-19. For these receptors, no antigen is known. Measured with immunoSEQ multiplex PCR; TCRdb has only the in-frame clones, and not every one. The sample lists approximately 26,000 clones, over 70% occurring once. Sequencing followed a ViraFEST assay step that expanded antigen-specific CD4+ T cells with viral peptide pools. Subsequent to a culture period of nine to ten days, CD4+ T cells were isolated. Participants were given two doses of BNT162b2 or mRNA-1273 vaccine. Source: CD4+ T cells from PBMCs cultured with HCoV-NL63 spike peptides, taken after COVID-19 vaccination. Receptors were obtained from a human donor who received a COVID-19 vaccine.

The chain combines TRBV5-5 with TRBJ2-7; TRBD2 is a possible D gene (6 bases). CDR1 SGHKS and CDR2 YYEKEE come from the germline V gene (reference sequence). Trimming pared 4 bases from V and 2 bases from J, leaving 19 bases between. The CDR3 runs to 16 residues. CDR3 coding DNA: TGTGCCAGCAGCCACTCCGGGAGTAGCGGAACCTACGAGCAGTACTTC. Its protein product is CASSHSGSSGTYEQYF.

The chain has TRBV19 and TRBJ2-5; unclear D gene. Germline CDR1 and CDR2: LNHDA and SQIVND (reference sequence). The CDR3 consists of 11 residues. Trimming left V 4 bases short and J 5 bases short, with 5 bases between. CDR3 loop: CASSTSETQYF. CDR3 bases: TGTGCCAGTAGTACAAGCGAGACCCAGTACTTC.

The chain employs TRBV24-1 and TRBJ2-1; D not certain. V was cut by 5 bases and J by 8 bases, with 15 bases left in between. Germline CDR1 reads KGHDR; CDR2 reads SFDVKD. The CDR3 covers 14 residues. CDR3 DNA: TGTGCCACCAGTGCGGGTCAGGATGGCCATGAGCAGTTCTTC. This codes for CATSAGQDGHEQFF.

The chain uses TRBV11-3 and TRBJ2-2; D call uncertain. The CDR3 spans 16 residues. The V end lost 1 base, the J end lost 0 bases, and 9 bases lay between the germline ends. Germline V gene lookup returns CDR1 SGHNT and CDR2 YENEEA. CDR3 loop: CASSLGQFANTGELFF. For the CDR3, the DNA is TGTGCCAGCAGCTTAGGGCAGTTCGCGAACACCGGGGAGCTGTTTTTT.

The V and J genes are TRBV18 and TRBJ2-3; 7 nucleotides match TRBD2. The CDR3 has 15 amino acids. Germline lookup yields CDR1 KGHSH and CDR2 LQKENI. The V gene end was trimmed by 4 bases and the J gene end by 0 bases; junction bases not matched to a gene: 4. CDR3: CASSRDYLSTDTQYF. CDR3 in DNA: TGTGCCAGCTCACGGGACTATTTGAGCACAGATACGCAGTATTTT.

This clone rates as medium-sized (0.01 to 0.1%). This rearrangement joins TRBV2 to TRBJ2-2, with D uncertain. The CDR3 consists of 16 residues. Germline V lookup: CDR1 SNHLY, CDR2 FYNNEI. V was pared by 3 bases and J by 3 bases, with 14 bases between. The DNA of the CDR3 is TGTGCCAGCAGTGATCTCCGTGGCACCTACACCGGGGAGCTGTTTTTT. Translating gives CASSDLRGTYTGELFF.

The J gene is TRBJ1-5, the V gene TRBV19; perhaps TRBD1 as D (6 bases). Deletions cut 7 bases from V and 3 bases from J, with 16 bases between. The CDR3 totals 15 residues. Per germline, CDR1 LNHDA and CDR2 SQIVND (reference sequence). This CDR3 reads CASTTLRGNNQPQHF. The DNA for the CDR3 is TGTGCCAGTACCACCCTTAGGGGGAACAATCAGCCCCAGCATTTT. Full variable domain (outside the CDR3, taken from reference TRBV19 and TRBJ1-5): DGGITQSPKYLFRKEGQNVTLSCEQNLNHDAMYWYRQDPGQGLRLIYYSQIVNDFQKGDIAEGYSVSREKKESFPLTVTSAQKNPTAFYLCASTTLRGNNQPQHFGDGTRLSIL.

CDR3 DNA sequence: TGTGCCAGCAGTTACTCCCGACCCCGTTCTGGGGGCGAGCAGTACTTC. It codes for CASSYSRPRSGGEQYF. The chain employs TRBV6-5 and TRBJ2-7; tentatively, D is TRBD1 or TRBD2 (5 bases each). CDR1 is MNHEY and CDR2 is SVGAGI in the germline V gene. The V gene lost 0 bases and the J gene lost 6 bases, with 18 bases spanning the gap. CDR3 length: 16 residues.

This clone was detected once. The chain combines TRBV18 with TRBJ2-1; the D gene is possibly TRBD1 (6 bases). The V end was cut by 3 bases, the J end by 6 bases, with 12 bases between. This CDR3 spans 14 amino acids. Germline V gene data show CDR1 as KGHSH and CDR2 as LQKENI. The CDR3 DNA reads TGTGCCAGCTCACCCCAAGGGGGATCCAATGAGCAGTTCTTC. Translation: CASSPQGGSNEQFF.

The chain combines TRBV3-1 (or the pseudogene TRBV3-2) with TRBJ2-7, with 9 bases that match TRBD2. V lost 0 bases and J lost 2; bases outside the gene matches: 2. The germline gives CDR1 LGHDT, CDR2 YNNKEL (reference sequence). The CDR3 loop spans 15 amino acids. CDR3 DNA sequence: TGTGCCAGCAGCCAAGAGGGCGGGAGGGCCTACGAGCAGTACTTC. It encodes CASSQEGGRAYEQYF.

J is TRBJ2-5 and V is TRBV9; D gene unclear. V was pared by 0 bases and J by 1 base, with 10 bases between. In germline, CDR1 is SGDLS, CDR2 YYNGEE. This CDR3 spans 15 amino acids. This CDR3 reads CASSVAVGSQETQYF. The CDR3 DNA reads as TGTGCCAGCAGCGTAGCTGTGGGCAGCCAAGAGACCCAGTACTTC.

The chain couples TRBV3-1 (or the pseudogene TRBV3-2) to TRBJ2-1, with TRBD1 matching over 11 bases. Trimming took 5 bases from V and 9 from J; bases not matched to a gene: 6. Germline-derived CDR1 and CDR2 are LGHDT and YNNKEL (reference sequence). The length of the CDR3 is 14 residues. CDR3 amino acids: CASSLGTGGGEQFF. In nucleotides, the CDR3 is TGTGCCAGCAGCTTAGGGACAGGGGGAGGTGAGCAGTTCTTC.

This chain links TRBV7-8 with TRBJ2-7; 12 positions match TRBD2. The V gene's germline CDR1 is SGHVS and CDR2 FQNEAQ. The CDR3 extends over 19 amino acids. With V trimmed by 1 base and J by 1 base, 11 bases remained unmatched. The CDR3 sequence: CASSLVGGKGLAGSYEQYF. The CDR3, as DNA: TGTGCCAGCAGCTTAGTAGGGGGAAAAGGACTAGCGGGGTCCTACGAGCAGTACTTC.

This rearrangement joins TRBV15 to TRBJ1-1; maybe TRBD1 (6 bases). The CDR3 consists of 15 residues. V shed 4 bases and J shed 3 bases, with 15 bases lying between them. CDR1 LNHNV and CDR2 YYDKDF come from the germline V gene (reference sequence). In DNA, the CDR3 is TGTGCCACCAGCACCCGGACAGTCACGGACACTGAAGCTTTCTTT. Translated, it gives CATSTRTVTDTEAFF.

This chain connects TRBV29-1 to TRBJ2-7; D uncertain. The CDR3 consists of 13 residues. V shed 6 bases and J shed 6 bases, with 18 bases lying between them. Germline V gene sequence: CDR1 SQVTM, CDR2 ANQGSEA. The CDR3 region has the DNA TGCAGCGTCGGCTCCCCTATGCTTAGCGAGCAGTACTTC. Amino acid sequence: CSVGSPMLSEQYF.

The CDR3 nucleotides read TGCGCCAGCAGCTCCAGCGGGAGGGTTAATGAGCAGTTCTTC. Amino acids: CASSSSGRVNEQFF. This chain uses TRBV5-1 with TRBJ2-1; TRBD2 matches at 10 bases. Germline V gene sequence: CDR1 SGHRS, CDR2 YFSETQ. The CDR3 is 14 amino acids. Unmatched junction bases numbered 4, after V lost 3 bases and J lost 7 bases.

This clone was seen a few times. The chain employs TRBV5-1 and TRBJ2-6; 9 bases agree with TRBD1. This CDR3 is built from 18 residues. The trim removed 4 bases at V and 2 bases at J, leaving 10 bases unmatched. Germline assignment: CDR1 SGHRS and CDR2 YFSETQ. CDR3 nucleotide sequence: TGCGCCAGCAGCCAGGGCGGGACAGGGTGGACTGGGGCCAACGTCCTGACTTTC. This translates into CASSQGGTGWTGANVLTF. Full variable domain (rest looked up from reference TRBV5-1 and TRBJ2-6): KAGVTQTPRYLIKTRGQQVTLSCSPISGHRSVSWYQQTPGQGLQFLFEYFSETQRNKGNFPGRFSGRQFSNSRSEMNVSTLELGDSALYLCASSQGGTGWTGANVLTFGAGSRLTVL.

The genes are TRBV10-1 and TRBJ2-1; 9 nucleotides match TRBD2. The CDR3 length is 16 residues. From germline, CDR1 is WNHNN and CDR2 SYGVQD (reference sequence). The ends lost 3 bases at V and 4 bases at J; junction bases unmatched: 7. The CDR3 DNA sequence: TGCGCCAGCAGTGATAAGCGGGGGGCCCTTTACAATGAGCAGTTCTTC. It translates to CASSDKRGALYNEQFF.

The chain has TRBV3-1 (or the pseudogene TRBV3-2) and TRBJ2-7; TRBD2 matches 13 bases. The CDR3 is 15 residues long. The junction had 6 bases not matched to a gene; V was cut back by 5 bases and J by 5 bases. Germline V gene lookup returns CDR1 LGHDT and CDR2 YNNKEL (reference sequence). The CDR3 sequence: CASSALGLAGDEQYF. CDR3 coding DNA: TGTGCCAGCAGCGCTTTAGGACTAGCGGGAGACGAGCAGTACTTC.

The CDR3 loop reads CASSSTGGEQYF. CDR3 bases: TGTGCCAGCAGCTCGACAGGGGGCGAGCAGTACTTC. The chain has TRBV7-9 and TRBJ2-7; 9 bases match TRBD1. This CDR3 has 12 residues. Germline CDR1 reads SEHNR; CDR2 reads FQNEAQ (reference sequence). V trimming: 4 bases; J trimming: 6 bases; junction bases outside the gene matches: 1.

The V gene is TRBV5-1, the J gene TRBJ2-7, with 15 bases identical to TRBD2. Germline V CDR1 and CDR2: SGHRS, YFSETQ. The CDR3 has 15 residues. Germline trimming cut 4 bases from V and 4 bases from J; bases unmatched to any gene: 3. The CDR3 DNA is TGCGCCAGCAGCCTGGGACTAGCGGGAGGATACGAGCAGTACTTC. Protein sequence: CASSLGLAGGYEQYF.

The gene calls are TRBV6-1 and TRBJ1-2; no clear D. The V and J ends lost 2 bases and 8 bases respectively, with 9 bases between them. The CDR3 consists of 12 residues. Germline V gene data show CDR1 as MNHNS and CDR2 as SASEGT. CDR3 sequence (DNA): TGTGCCAGCAGTGAATATTACGAGGGCTACACCTTC. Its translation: CASSEYYEGYTF.

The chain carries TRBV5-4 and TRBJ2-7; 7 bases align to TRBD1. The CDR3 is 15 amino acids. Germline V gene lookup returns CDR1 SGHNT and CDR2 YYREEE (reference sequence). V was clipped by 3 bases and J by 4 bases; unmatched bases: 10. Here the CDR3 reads CASSSFDRDLYEQYF. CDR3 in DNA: TGTGCCAGCAGCTCCTTCGACAGGGACCTATACGAGCAGTACTTC.

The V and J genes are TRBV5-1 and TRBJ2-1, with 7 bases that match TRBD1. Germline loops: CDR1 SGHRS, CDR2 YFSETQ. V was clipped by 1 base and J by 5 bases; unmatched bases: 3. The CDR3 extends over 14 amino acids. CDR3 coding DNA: TGCGCCAGCAGCTTGCGGGACAGTAACAATGAGCAGTTCTTC. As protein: CASSLRDSNNEQFF.

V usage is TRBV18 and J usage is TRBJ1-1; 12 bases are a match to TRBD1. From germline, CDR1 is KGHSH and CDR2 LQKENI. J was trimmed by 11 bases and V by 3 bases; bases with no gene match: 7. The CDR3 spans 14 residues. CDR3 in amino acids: CASSPGTGGGDAFF. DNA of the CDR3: TGTGCCAGCTCACCCGGGACAGGGGGCGGGGATGCTTTCTTT.

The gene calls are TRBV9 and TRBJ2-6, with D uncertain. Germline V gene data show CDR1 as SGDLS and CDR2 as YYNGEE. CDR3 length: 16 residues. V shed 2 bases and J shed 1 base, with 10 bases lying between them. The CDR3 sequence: CASSVSPVSGANVLTF. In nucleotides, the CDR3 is TGTGCCAGCAGCGTTTCTCCAGTGTCTGGGGCCAACGTCCTGACTTTC. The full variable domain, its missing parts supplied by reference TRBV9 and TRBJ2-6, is DSGVTQTPKHLITATGQRVTLRCSPRSGDLSVYWYQQSLDQGLQFLIQYYNGEERAKGNILERFSAQQFPDLHSELNLSSLELGDSALYFCASSVSPVSGANVLTFGAGSRLTVL.

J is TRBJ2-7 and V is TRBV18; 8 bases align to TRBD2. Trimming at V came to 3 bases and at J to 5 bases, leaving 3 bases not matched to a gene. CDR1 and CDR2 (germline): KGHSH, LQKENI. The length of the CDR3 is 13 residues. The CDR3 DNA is TGTGCCAGCTCACCTAGCGGGAACAACGAGCAGTACTTC. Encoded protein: CASSPSGNNEQYF.

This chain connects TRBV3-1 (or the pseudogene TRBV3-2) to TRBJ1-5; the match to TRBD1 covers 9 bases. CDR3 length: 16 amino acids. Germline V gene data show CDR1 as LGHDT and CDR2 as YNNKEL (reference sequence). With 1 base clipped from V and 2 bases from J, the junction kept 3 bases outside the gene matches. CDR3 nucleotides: TGTGCCAGCAGCCAAGGGACAGGGGTGGGCAATCAGCCCCAGCATTTT. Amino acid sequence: CASSQGTGVGNQPQHF.

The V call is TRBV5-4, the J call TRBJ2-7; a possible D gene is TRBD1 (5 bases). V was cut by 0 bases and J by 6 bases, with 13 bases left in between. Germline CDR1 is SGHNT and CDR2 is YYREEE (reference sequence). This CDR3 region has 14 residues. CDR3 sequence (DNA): TGTGCCAGCAGCTTGGAAGTGGGGCCGGTCGAGCAGTACTTC. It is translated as CASSLEVGPVEQYF.